This TCR beta chain came from a study of blood T cell repertoires in COVID-19. The overall study: COVID-19 samples collected from the United States, Italy and Spain covered acute and convalescent phases. Sample material is recorded as cDNA or gDNA derived from T cells, B-cell-depleted T cells, or PBMCs.

In the original processing: Estimation of nucleated cell counts relied on the amplification of reference gene primers. Measured with immunoSEQ multiplex PCR; TCRdb has only the in-frame clones, and not every one. V and J calls and clone size are given by that table; D and trimming were obtained from the DNA. This table has about 15,000 clones, 88% appearing once. Trimming stripped 2 bases from V and 6 bases from J, with 14 bases between. Germline-derived CDR1 and CDR2 are MNHEY and SMNVEV (reference sequence). The CDR3 is 14 residues long. The chain joins TRBV27 to TRBJ2-7, with TRBD2 as a possible D gene (5 bases). This receptor was taken from a human donor in a cohort sampled during active COVID-19. The specimen was peripheral blood. CDR3 coding DNA: TGTGCCAGCAGTTTAGGGCGGATCGAGGGCGAGCAGTACTTC. Amino acids: CASSLGRIEGEQYF.